This entry lists 2 T cell receptor beta chains sequenced from one sample in a study of siplizumab effects on memory and regulatory T cells. Clones were sequenced by immunoSEQ multiplex PCR, and TCRdb holds only the in-frame ones, with some missing. Of more than 85,000 clones listed, approximately 94% are singletons. The sample comprised CD4+ T cells sorted from blood. The origin of the receptors is a human donor in good health.

V usage is TRBV9 and J usage is TRBJ1-1; 8 nucleotides align to TRBD1. CDR3 length: 13 amino acids. Unmatched junction bases numbered 0, after V lost 2 bases and J lost 3 bases. Germline-derived CDR1 and CDR2 are SGDLS and YYNGEE. The CDR3 is CASSVDRDTEAFF. CDR3 bases: TGTGCCAGCAGCGTGGACAGGGACACTGAAGCTTTCTTT.

V gene TRBV5-4 combines with J gene TRBJ2-1, with D uncertain. The CDR3 runs 11 residues. CDR1 and CDR2 from the germline V gene are SGHNT and YYREEE (reference sequence). The V end lost 1 base, the J end lost 5 bases, and 1 base lay between the germline ends. CDR3 amino acids: CASSLNNEQFF. The CDR3 DNA follows: TGTGCCAGCAGCTTGAACAATGAGCAGTTCTTC.